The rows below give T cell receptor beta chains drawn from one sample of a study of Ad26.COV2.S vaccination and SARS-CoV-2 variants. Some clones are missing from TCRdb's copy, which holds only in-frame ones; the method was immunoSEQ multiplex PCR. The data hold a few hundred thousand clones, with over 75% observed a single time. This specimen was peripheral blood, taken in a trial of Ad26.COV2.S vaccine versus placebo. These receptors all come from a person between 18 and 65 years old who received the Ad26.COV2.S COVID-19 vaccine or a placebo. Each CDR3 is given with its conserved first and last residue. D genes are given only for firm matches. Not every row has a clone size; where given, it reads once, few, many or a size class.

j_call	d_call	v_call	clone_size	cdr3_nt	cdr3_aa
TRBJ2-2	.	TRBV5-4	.	TGTGCCAGCAGCTTGGCGGAAAGGGAGCTGTTTTTT	CASSLAERELFF
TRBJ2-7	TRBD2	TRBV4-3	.	TGCGCCAGCAGCCAAGGTGGTAGCGGGAAAGGCGAGCAGTACTTC	CASSQGGSGKGEQYF
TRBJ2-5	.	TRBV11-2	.	TGTGCCAGCAGCCCCTCGGAGACCCAGTACTTC	CASSPSETQYF
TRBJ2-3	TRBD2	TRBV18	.	TGTGCCAGCTCCACCAGGGCTAGCGGGAGCGGTGCTAGCACAGATACGCAGTATTTT	CASSTRASGSGASTDTQYF
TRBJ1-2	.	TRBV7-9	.	TGTGCCAGCAGCTTAAAGGGGGGCCACTATGGCTACACCTTC	CASSLKGGHYGYTF
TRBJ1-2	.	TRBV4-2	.	TGTGCCAGCAGCCAAGATCCAGGGGAGGTCCTCTATGGCTACACCTTC	CASSQDPGEVLYGYTF
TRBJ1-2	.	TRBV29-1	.	TGCAGCGTTGGAAGCAGTAACTATGGCTACACCTTC	CSVGSSNYGYTF
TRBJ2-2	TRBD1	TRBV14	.	TGTGCCAGCAGCCAAACAGGGGGCAACACCGGGGAGCTGTTTTTT	CASSQTGGNTGELFF
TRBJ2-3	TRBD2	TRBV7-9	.	TGTGCCAGCAGGTTAGGGACTAGCGGGATCACAGATACGCAGTATTTT	CASRLGTSGITDTQYF
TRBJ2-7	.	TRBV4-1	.	TGCGCCAGCAGCCAAGAGGGCGGCCGGACCTACGAGCAGTACTTC	CASSQEGGRTYEQYF
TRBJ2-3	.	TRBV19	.	TGTGCCAGTATTGGGGATACGCAGTATTTT	CASIGDTQYF
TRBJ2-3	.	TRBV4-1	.	TGCGCCAGCAGCCAAGGAACCTCGATACCGCCGGGCCTCACAGATACGCAGTATTTT	CASSQGTSIPPGLTDTQYF
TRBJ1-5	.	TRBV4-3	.	TGCGCCAGCAGCCAAGGTGCCAGAGGCAATCAGCCCCAGCATTTT	CASSQGARGNQPQHF
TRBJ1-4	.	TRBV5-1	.	TGCGCCAGCTCCACAGGTGGGCATAATGAAAAACTGTTTTTT	CASSTGGHNEKLFF
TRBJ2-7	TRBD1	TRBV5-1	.	TGCGCCAGCAGCTGGCGGACAGGGGGCTACGAGCAGTACTTC	CASSWRTGGYEQYF
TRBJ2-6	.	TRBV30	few	TGTGCCTGGAGTGCAGGGGATGGGGCCAACGTCCTGACTTTC	CAWSAGDGANVLTF
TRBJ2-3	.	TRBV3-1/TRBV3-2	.	TGTGCCAGCAGCCAAGGGCTAGTAGCGCAGTATTTT	CASSQGLVAQYF
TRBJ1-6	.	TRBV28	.	TGTGCCAGCAGTTACGGGATTCTCGACAATTCACCCCTCCACTTT	CASSYGILDNSPLHF
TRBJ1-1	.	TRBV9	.	TGTGCCAGCAGCGGAACAGGGAGCATCCTGAACACTGAAGCTTTCTTT	CASSGTGSILNTEAFF
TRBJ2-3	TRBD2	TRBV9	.	TGTGCCAGCAGCGATAGCGGGAGGGATACGCAGTATTTT	CASSDSGRDTQYF
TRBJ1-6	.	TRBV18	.	TGTGCCAGCTCACCCGCCTCCTCCGATAATTCACCCCTCCACTTT	CASSPASSDNSPLHF
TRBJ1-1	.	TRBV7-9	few	TGTGCCAGCAGCTTAAACAGGAACACTGAAGCTTTCTTT	CASSLNRNTEAFF
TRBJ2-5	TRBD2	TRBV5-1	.	TGCGCCAGCAGCTTGGCCGCAGCGGGAAGAGAGACCCAGTACTTC	CASSLAAAGRETQYF
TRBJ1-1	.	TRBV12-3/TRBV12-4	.	TGTGCCAGCAGTAATCAGGGGAACACTGAAGCTTTCTTT	CASSNQGNTEAFF
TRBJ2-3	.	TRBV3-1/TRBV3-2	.	TGTGCCAGCAGTGCCCAGGTGAAAACAGATACGCAGTATTTT	CASSAQVKTDTQYF
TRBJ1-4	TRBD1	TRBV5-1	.	TGCGCCAGCAGCGTGGCGACTTCGGACAGGGTCTTGGGTGAACTGTTTTTT	CASSVATSDRVLGELFF
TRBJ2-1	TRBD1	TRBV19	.	TGTGCCAGTAGCCAGGGGGTAATGTCGCAGTTCTTC	CASSQGVMSQFF
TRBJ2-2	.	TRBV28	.	TGTGCCAGCACGACCGGGGGAAACACCGGGGAGCTGTTTTTT	CASTTGGNTGELFF
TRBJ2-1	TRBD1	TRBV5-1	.	TGCGCCAGCAGCTCGATACAGGGGAATGAGCAGTTCTTC	CASSSIQGNEQFF
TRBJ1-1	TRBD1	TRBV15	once	TGTGCCACCAGCGGCGGACAGGGGTCGAACACTGAAGCTTTCTTT	CATSGGQGSNTEAFF
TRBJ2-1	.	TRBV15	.	TGTGCCACCAGCAGGGGCCTAGAAGGGGGAAATGAGCAGTTCTTC	CATSRGLEGGNEQFF
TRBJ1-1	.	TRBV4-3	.	TGCGCCAGCAGCCAAGATAGTTTCTTGGGGGCGCGAAACACTGAAGCTTTCTTT	CASSQDSFLGARNTEAFF
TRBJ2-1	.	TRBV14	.	TGTGCCAGCAGCCACGGGGCGGCGTCCTACAATGAGCAGTTCTTC	CASSHGAASYNEQFF
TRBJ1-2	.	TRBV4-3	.	TGCGCCAGCAGCCAAGATCTTGCACAGAATAGCGCTTATAACTATGGCTACACCTTC	CASSQDLAQNSAYNYGYTF
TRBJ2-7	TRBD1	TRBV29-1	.	TGCAGCGTTAGTGGACAGGGGTTATCCTACGAGCAGTACTTC	CSVSGQGLSYEQYF
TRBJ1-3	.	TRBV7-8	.	TGTGCCAGCAGCGCAGTCAACTCTGGAAACACCATATATTTT	CASSAVNSGNTIYF
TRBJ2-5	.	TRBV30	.	TGTGCCTGGAGTGTATTAGAGACCCAGTACTTC	CAWSVLETQYF
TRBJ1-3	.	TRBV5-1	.	TGCGCCAGCAGCTACACAGGGAATACTGGAAACACCATATATTTT	CASSYTGNTGNTIYF
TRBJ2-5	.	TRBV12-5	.	TGTGCTAGTGGCTATAGACAGTCCCAAGAGACCCAGTACTTC	CASGYRQSQETQYF
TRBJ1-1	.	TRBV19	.	TGTGCCAGTAAGGGGTCGGGCAGCCGGGACACTGAAGCTTTCTTT	CASKGSGSRDTEAFF
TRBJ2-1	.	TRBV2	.	TGTGCCAGCAGTGAATGGAGTAGCGGACTTTACAATGAGCAGTTCTTC	CASSEWSSGLYNEQFF
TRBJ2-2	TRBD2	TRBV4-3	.	TGCGCCAGCAGCCGTAAGGCGGGTAGCGGGAGTTTAGACACCGGGGAGCTGTTTTTT	CASSRKAGSGSLDTGELFF
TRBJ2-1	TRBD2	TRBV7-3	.	TGTGCCAGCAGCCCCGGGGGAGGGTACAATGAGCAGTTCTTC	CASSPGGGYNEQFF
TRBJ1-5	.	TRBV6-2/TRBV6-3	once	TGTGCCAGCACCCCGTCGGTCCTCCCCTATCAGCCCCAGCATTTT	CASTPSVLPYQPQHF
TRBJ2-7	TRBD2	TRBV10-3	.	TGTGCCATCAGTGGGACTAGCGGGAGTTACGAGCAGTACTTC	CAISGTSGSYEQYF
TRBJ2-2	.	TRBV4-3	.	TGCGCCAGCAGCCAAGATATGTCCACCGGGGAGCTGTTTTTT	CASSQDMSTGELFF
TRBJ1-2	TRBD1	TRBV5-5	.	TGTGCCAGCAGCTTCCGGGACAGGGGCACCTATGGCTACACCTTC	CASSFRDRGTYGYTF
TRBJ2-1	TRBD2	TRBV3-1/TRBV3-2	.	TGTGCCAGCAGCCAAGATAGGACTAGCTGGAGCTCCTACAATGAGCAGTTCTTC	CASSQDRTSWSSYNEQFF
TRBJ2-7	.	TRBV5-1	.	TGCGCCAGCAGCTTGGATCTCGAGGGCTCCTACGAGCAGTACTTC	CASSLDLEGSYEQYF